This entry features one TCR beta chain sequence. Its target is not known. Donation came from healthy Caucasian individuals in Russia who were aged 6 to 90. Per-sample PBMC isolation yielded at least 6.5 million cells. The sample originates from a study of blood T cells in healthy people across ages. Study outcomes and limitations: Researchers said unsorted PBMCs prevented a conclusive naive versus antigen-experienced comparison.

Trimming cost V 5 bases and J 2 bases; bases outside gene matches: 9. CDR3 size: 15 residues. Germline V gene sequence: CDR1 SEHNR, CDR2 FQNEAQ (reference sequence). With a J-beta primer mix and a sample-barcoded 5' primer, a second PCR ran about 7 to 12 cycles. TCRdb re-called the 5' RACE reads with MiXCR, one entry per CDR3 protein. Counted here are around 800,000 distinct CDR3 sequences, 53% occurring once; the ten biggest clones make up roughly two fifths. The chain employs TRBV7-9 and TRBJ2-7, with TRBD2 identical over 7 bases. Sequencing was carried out using blood. This clonotype was obtained from a man at least 80 years old in good health. CDR3 loop: CASSRSLAATYEQYF. The CDR3 nucleotides read TGTGCCAGCAGCCGCAGCCTAGCGGCAACCTACGAGCAGTACTTC.